This T cell receptor beta chain came from a study of T cell responses to AZD1222 COVID-19 vaccine. As to this clone: Its antigen is undetermined.

Profiling relied on immunoSEQ multiplex PCR, and the TCRdb table lists in-frame clones only, not all of them. This sample carries 150,000 or so clones, about 91% of them seen once, and the ten largest clones take around 3.8%. Findings and limits, study-wide: No day 14 peak samples; only post-peak repertoires were characterized. Once two AZD1222 doses were given, Spike-specific TCR breadth and depth went up. Spike-spanning, vaccine-associated CD4 TCRs were dominant at 160-218 and 743-854. Clonal diversity was possibly underestimated, and white British individuals and females predominated among donors.

Trimming shortened V by 1 base and J by 5 bases, and 10 bases separated the two germline ends. This CDR3 has 15 residues. Germline V gives CDR1 KGHDR, CDR2 SFDVKD. The TCR sequence derives from an adult who received the AZD1222 COVID-19 vaccine. The material was peripheral blood, obtained 28 days after the second AZD1222 dose. V is TRBV24-1 and J is TRBJ2-2, with D perhaps given as TRBD1 or TRBD2 (5 bases each). The CDR3 spells CATSDFQGRTGELFF. The DNA for the CDR3 is TGTGCCACCAGTGATTTCCAGGGACGAACCGGGGAGCTGTTTTTT.